There are many counts of the clone carrying this TCR beta chain. This entry is derived from a study of T cells in Graves' hyperthyroidism and ophthalmopathy. Researchers took RNA transcripts and amplified the TCR beta CDR3 regions from them. HTBI primers were used for first-round RT-PCR of the TCR CDR3. TCRdb called the multiplex PCR reads again in MiXCR, with one record for every CDR3 protein. The sample has more than 450,000 distinct CDR3 sequences; around 15% are singletons. Germline loops: CDR1 SGHAT, CDR2 FQNNGV. V lost 5 bases to trimming and J lost 6 bases, with 14 bases between them. This CDR3 has 15 residues.

This chain joins TRBV11-2 and TRBJ1-6; D gene unclear. This TCR derives from a woman in her thirties or forties with Graves' hyperthyroidism. Sequencing input: blood. The CDR3 sequence is CASSRPGGTNSPLHF. The CDR3 bases are TGTGCCAGCAGCCGCCCGGGAGGCACTAATTCACCCCTCCACTTT.